Following are 25 T cell receptor beta chains from one sample sequenced in a study of blood T cell repertoires in COVID-19. Only in-frame clones appear in the TCRdb table, and some are missing; sequencing was by immunoSEQ multiplex PCR. The table includes about 160,000 clones, roughly 90% detected once. The specimen sequenced was peripheral blood. The receptors were gathered from a man aged 50-59 years with acute or convalescent COVID-19.

This rearrangement joins TRBV3-1 (or the pseudogene TRBV3-2) to TRBJ2-7; the D is unclear. Germline CDR1 is LGHDT and CDR2 is YNNKEL (reference sequence). The CDR3 extends over 11 amino acids. Trimming cost V 4 bases and J 5 bases, with 6 bases left between them. This chain's CDR3 is CASSRRDEQYV. The DNA of the CDR3 is TGTGCCAGCAGCCGACGGGACGAGCAGTACGTC.

This chain uses TRBV27 with TRBJ2-2; 7 bases fit TRBD1. V lost 5 bases and J lost 0; bases outside the gene matches: 6. The CDR3 totals 16 residues. The germline gives CDR1 MNHEY, CDR2 SMNVEV (reference sequence). The CDR3 loop reads CASSHPTGTNTGELFF. CDR3 in DNA: TGTGCCAGCAGTCACCCGACAGGGACGAACACCGGGGAGCTGTTTTTT.

V usage is TRBV4-1 and J usage is TRBJ1-1; 9 positions agree with TRBD1. There are 17 residues in the CDR3. V was pared by 4 bases and J by 3 bases, with 12 bases of the junction left unmatched. CDR1 is MGHRA and CDR2 is YSYEKL in the germline V gene. For the CDR3, the DNA is TGCGCCAGCAGCCGATCCACAGGGGGCGGCGGGGACACTGAAGCTTTCTTT. The encoded protein is CASSRSTGGGGDTEAFF.

A few counts support this clone. The chain carries TRBV27 and TRBJ1-5; TRBD1 agrees at 7 bases. The CDR3 is 17 amino acids. V was clipped by 2 bases and J by 4 bases; unmatched bases: 11. Germline V gene sequence: CDR1 MNHEY, CDR2 SMNVEV (reference sequence). Here the CDR3 DNA reads TGTGCCAGCAGTTTAAGAGGACAGGCGTCCATGAATCAGCCCCAGCATTTT. This translates into CASSLRGQASMNQPQHF.

The chain couples TRBV15 to TRBJ1-1; 9 nucleotides align to TRBD1. Germline V gene lookup returns CDR1 LNHNV and CDR2 YYDKDF (reference sequence). The CDR3 is 17 amino acids. V lost 3 bases and J lost 6; bases outside the gene matches: 14. This chain's CDR3 is CATSSSQRGQGGPEAFF. The CDR3 DNA is TGTGCCACCAGCAGTTCTCAACGGGGACAGGGAGGCCCTGAAGCTTTCTTT.

The chain employs TRBV15 and TRBJ1-1; the D gene is possibly TRBD1 (5 bases). Germline-derived CDR1 and CDR2 are LNHNV and YYDKDF (reference sequence). The CDR3 loop spans 13 amino acids. Trimming shortened V by 5 bases and J by 3 bases, and 10 bases separated the two germline ends. CDR3 nucleotide sequence: TGTGCCACCAGCGCAGGGAAGGACACTGAAGCTTTCTTT. Translating gives CATSAGKDTEAFF.

The rearrangement links TRBV15 to TRBJ1-5, with unresolved D. In germline, CDR1 is LNHNV, CDR2 YYDKDF (reference sequence). This CDR3 comprises 14 residues. Trimming shortened V by 0 bases and J by 9 bases, and 12 bases separated the two germline ends. CDR3 sequence reads: CATSRDRHVGPQHF. In nucleotides, the CDR3 is TGTGCCACCAGCAGAGATCGACACGTTGGGCCCCAGCATTTT.

This chain connects TRBV30 to TRBJ1-5; D gene ambiguous. The V and J ends lost 0 bases and 4 bases respectively, with 13 bases between them. Germline loops: CDR1 GTSNPN, CDR2 SVGIG (reference sequence). The CDR3 has 15 residues. CDR3 in DNA: TGTGCCTGGAGTGTTACGGGTCTGCGGAATCAGCCCCAGCATTTT. It translates to CAWSVTGLRNQPQHF.

The V gene is TRBV19, the J gene TRBJ2-7; TRBD1 matches 11 bases. Germline CDR1 reads LNHDA; CDR2 reads SQIVND (reference sequence). V dropped 7 bases and J dropped 7; count of bases not matched to a gene: 9. This CDR3 has 14 amino acids. The CDR3 nucleotides read TGTGCCAGTAAAGGACAGGGGGCCCTTGGGGAGCAGTACTTC. Encoded protein: CASKGQGALGEQYF.

The chain links TRBV30 to TRBJ2-1; D not certain. CDR1 and CDR2 from the germline V gene are GTSNPN and SVGIG (reference sequence). The CDR3 runs 11 residues. The germline V and J ends were trimmed by 8 bases and 4 bases, with 9 bases remaining between them. This CDR3 is CATRFYNEQFF. The CDR3 DNA reads TGTGCCACGAGGTTTTACAATGAGCAGTTCTTC.

In this sample, this clone turned up a few times. The chain employs TRBV4-2 and TRBJ1-1; 7 bases match TRBD1. The CDR3 loop spans 16 amino acids. Germline CDR1 and CDR2: LGHNA and YNFKEQ. With 4 bases clipped from V and 3 bases from J, the junction kept 11 bases outside the gene matches. CDR3 residues: CASSLGTASDYTEAFF. CDR3 DNA sequence: TGTGCCAGCAGCCTCGGGACAGCATCCGATTACACTGAAGCTTTCTTT.

The rearrangement uses TRBV6-2 or TRBV6-3 and TRBJ2-6; perhaps TRBD1 as D (6 bases). This CDR3 has 15 residues. CDR1 is MNHEY and CDR2 is SVGEGT in the germline V gene. V gave up 5 bases and J gave up 0 bases, with 8 bases separating them. The CDR3 sequence is CASSAQGSGANVLTF. The DNA of the CDR3 is TGTGCCAGCAGTGCACAGGGCTCTGGGGCCAACGTCCTGACTTTC.

The chain uses TRBV19 and TRBJ1-1; D is perhaps TRBD1 (5 bases). This CDR3 region has 16 residues. Trimming took off 5 bases at V and 0 bases at J, with 16 bases between the two ends. Looked up from germline, CDR1 is LNHDA and CDR2 is SQIVND (reference sequence). CDR3 sequence: CASSPRQRTMNTEAFF. The CDR3 bases are TGTGCCAGTAGTCCCCGACAGAGAACCATGAACACTGAAGCTTTCTTT.

The CDR3 coding sequence is TGTGCCAGTCGCCGGGACAGGGGTTTCTACACCTTC. Its protein product is CASRRDRGFYTF. The chain recombines TRBV19 with TRBJ1-2; 10 bases agree with TRBD1. Germline CDR1 is LNHDA and CDR2 is SQIVND (reference sequence). The CDR3 extends over 12 amino acids. Germline trimming cut 8 bases from V and 10 bases from J; bases unmatched to any gene: 7.

The chain carries TRBV2 and TRBJ2-7; 7 nucleotides line up with TRBD2. The CDR3 is 14 residues long. Germline values: CDR1 SNHLY, CDR2 FYNNEI. V lost 1 base to trimming and J lost 5 bases; unmatched junction nucleotides: 5. CDR3: CASSEGFGGNEQYV. Written as DNA, the CDR3 is TGTGCCAGCAGTGAAGGATTCGGGGGGAACGAGCAGTACGTC.

The chain carries TRBV11-2 and TRBJ2-2; D unresolved. V lost 0 bases and J 5 bases, leaving 7 bases between the germline ends. In germline, CDR1 is SGHAT, CDR2 FQNNGV. The CDR3 length is 14 residues. CDR3 DNA sequence: TGTGCCAGCAGCTTAGATCTCGGGACCGGGGAGCTGTTTTTT. Encoded protein: CASSLDLGTGELFF.

The chain recombines TRBV5-5 with TRBJ2-2; TRBD2 aligns across 12 bases. V was clipped by 0 bases and J by 6 bases; unmatched bases: 3. Germline V gene lookup returns CDR1 SGHKS and CDR2 YYEKEE (reference sequence). The CDR3 consists of 16 residues. CDR3 in DNA: TGTGCCAGCAGCTTGGGACTAGCGGGGGTACCCGGGGAGCTGTTTTTT. Amino acids: CASSLGLAGVPGELFF.

The chain employs TRBV5-4 and TRBJ1-4; the match to TRBD1 covers 12 bases. Looked up from germline, CDR1 is SGHNT and CDR2 is YYREEE (reference sequence). With 4 bases clipped from V and 7 bases from J, the junction kept 2 bases outside the gene matches. CDR3 length equals 14 residues. The CDR3 reads CASSRDRGLEKLFF. CDR3 nucleotides: TGTGCCAGCAGCCGGGACAGGGGGCTTGAAAAACTGTTTTTT.

The chain joins TRBV27 to TRBJ2-7; 7 bases align to TRBD1. Trimming cost V 8 bases and J 7 bases; bases outside gene matches: 14. The CDR3 loop spans 14 amino acids. Germline V lookup: CDR1 MNHEY, CDR2 SMNVEV (reference sequence). In nucleotides, the CDR3 is TGTGCCAGCCGACAGGGCCTCCTGACTGGGGAGCAGTACGTC. This codes for CASRQGLLTGEQYV.

This clone is a singleton in its sample. The chain couples TRBV19 to TRBJ1-6; TRBD1 agrees at 8 bases. Per germline, CDR1 LNHDA and CDR2 SQIVND (reference sequence). The V gene end was trimmed by 4 bases and the J gene end by 8 bases; junction bases not matched to a gene: 7. CDR3 length equals 15 residues. Here the CDR3 DNA reads TGTGCCAGTAGTAGGACAGGGCTTGAAGATTCACCCCTCCACTTT. It specifies CASSRTGLEDSPLHF.

The V call is TRBV5-4, the J call TRBJ2-1, with 10 bases identical to TRBD1. CDR3 size: 14 residues. V trimming: 3 bases; J trimming: 7 bases; junction bases outside the gene matches: 4. Germline CDR1 reads SGHNT; CDR2 reads YYREEE (reference sequence). CDR3 DNA sequence: TGTGCCAGCAGCTCCGGACAGGGGGTGAATGAGCAGTTCTTC. Protein: CASSSGQGVNEQFF.

This clone occurred a few times. V usage is TRBV6-5 and J usage is TRBJ2-7; 8 bases align to TRBD1. Germline V gene sequence: CDR1 MNHEY, CDR2 SVGAGI. This CDR3 contains 13 residues. Losses at the gene ends were 7 bases for V and 6 bases for J; bases not matched to a gene: 8. CDR3 DNA: TGTGCCAGCAAGGGAGGACAGGGCTTCGAGCAGTACTTC. Its translation is CASKGGQGFEQYF.

The chain is built from TRBV10-3 and TRBJ1-1, with 9 bases identical to TRBD1. Looked up from germline, CDR1 is ENHRY and CDR2 is SYGVKD. The CDR3 spans 16 residues. Trimming cost V 0 bases and J 1 base; bases outside gene matches: 3. CDR3 sequence reads: CAISESTGGGNTEAFF. In DNA form, the CDR3 reads TGTGCCATCAGTGAGTCGACAGGGGGAGGGAACACTGAAGCTTTCTTT.

This clone was seen only once. The chain employs TRBV3-1 (or the pseudogene TRBV3-2) and TRBJ2-1, with 8 positions matching TRBD2. The V gene end was trimmed by 2 bases and the J gene end by 7 bases; junction bases not matched to a gene: 7. In germline, CDR1 is LGHDT, CDR2 YNNKEL (reference sequence). The CDR3 covers 15 residues. In DNA form, the CDR3 reads TGTGCCAGCAGCCAAACCGGGACTAGTCTAAATGAGCAGTTCTTC. Translating it yields CASSQTGTSLNEQFF.

This clone was observed once. J is TRBJ2-3 and V is TRBV20-1; 7 bases map to TRBD1. This CDR3 has 16 residues. J lost 2 bases, V lost 3 bases, and 11 bases had no gene match. Germline CDR1 reads DFQATT; CDR2 reads SNEGSKA (reference sequence). For the CDR3, the DNA is TGCAGTGCTAGTGGGGGATGGGGACAGCCCACAGATACGCAGTATTTT. The encoded protein is CSASGGWGQPTDTQYF.